The clone carrying this T cell receptor beta chain was observed a single time. This entry belongs to a study of shared T cell receptors in the human thymus. Some clones are missing from TCRdb's copy, which holds only in-frame ones; the method was immunoSEQ multiplex PCR. The sample lists around 730,000 clones, approximately 85% occurring once. J lost 3 bases, V lost 1 base, and 3 bases had no gene match. Germline-derived CDR1 and CDR2 are LGHNA and YNFKEQ. The CDR3 length is 15 residues. These same data were also listed under a study on human thymus T cells. From that report: Corrective surgery for congenital heart defects was being performed on the healthy Finnish infants who were the donors. Corrective heart surgery yielded resections, and these provided the thymus tissue. An apparent bias in V and J gene usage was seen in thymic and blood repertoires. Unrelated individuals had highly overlapping thymic repertoires, as reported in related research.

Sequenced input: thymocytes. The source is a girl in the first two years of life with a congenital heart defect. The V and J genes are TRBV4-2 and TRBJ1-2, with 9 bases fitting TRBD1. The CDR3 here is CASSQVRDRDYGYTF. DNA for the CDR3: TGTGCCAGCAGCCAAGTAAGGGACAGGGACTATGGCTACACCTTC.